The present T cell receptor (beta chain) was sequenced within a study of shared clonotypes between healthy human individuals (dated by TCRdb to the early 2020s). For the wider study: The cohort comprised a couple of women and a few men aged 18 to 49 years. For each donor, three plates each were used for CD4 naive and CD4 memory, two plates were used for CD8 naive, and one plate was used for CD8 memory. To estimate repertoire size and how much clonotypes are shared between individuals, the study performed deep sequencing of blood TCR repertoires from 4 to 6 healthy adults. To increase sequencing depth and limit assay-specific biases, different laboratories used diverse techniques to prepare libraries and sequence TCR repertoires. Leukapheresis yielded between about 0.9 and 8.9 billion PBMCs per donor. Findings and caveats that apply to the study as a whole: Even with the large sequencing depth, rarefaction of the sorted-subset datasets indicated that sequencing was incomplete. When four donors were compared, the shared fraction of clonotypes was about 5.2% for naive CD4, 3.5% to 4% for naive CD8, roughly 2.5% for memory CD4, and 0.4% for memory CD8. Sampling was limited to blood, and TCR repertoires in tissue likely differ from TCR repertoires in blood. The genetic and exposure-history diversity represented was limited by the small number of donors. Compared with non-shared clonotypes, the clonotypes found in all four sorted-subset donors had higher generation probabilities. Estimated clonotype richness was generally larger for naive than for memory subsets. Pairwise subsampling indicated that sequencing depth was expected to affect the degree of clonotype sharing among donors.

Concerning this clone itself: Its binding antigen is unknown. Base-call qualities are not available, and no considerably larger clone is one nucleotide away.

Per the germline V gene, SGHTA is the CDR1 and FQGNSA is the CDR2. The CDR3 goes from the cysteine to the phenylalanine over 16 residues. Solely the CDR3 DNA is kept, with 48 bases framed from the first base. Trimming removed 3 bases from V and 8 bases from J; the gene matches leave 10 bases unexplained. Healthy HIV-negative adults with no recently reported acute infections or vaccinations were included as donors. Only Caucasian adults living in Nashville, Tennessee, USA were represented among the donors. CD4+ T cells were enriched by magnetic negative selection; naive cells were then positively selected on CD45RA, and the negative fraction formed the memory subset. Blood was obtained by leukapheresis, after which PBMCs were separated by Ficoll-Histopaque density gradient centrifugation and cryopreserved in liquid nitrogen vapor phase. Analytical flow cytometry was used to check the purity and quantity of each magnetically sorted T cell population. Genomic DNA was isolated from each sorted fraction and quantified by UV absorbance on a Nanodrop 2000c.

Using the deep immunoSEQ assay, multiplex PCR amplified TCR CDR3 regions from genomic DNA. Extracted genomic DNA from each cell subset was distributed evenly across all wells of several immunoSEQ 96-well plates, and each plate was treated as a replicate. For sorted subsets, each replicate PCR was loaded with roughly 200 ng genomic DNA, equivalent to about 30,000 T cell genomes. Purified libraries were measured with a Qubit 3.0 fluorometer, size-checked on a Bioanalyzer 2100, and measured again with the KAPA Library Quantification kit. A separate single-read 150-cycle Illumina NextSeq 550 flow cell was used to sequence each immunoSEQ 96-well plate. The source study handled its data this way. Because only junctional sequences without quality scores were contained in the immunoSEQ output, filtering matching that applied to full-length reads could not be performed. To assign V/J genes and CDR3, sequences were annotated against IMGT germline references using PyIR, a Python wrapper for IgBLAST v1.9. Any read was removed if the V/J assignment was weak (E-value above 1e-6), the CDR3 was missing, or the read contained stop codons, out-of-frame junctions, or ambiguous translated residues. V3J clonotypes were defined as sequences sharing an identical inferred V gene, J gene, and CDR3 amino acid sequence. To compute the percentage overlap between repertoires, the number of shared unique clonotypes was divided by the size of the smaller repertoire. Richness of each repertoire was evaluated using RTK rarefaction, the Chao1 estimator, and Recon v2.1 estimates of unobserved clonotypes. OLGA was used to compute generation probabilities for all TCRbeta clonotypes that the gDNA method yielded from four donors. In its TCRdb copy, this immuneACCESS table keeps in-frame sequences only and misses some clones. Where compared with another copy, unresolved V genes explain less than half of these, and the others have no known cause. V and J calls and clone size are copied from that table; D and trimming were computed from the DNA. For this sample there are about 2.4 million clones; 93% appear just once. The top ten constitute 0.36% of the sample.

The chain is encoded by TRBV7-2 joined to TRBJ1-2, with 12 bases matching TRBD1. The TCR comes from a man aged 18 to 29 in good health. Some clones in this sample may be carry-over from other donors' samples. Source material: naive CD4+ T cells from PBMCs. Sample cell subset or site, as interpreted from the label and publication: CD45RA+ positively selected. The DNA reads TGTGCCAGCAGCTTTTTCCAGGGGACAGGGGGCGACGGCTACACCTTC. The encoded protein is CASSFFQGTGGDGYTF.